Below, 24 T cell receptor gamma chains from the same sample are listed, as sequenced in a study of gamma-delta T cells after stem cell transplantation. TCRdb reprocessed the RT-PCR reads through CATT. This sample has about 610 gamma-chain clones, with less than 35% found just once. The source material was gamma-delta T cells. The receptors come from a human donor. It is not recorded whose cells these are; they may come from a transplant donor.

This clone is judged large. CDR3 sequence reads: CALWEPDYKKLF. DNA of the CDR3: TGTGCCTTGTGGGAGCCGGATTATAAGAAACTCTTT. The chain carries TRGV9 and TRGJ1 or TRGJ2. TCRdb carries no J gene annotation; the J gene was assigned here by matching the DNA with germline. The CDR3 length is 12 residues. CDR1 is GITISATS, CDR2 ISYDGTV, per germline (reference sequence). The trim removed 3 bases at V and 5 bases at J, leaving 4 bases unmatched.

This clone is termed large. The sample contains more than one DNA sequence encoding this CDR3. V and J are TRGV3 and TRGJ1 or TRGJ2. TCRdb offers no J gene call, so here the DNA was matched to germline to obtain one. With 0 bases clipped from V and 6 bases from J, the junction kept 8 bases outside the gene matches. This CDR3 spans 14 amino acids. Germline V CDR1 and CDR2: VTNTFY, YDVSTARD (reference sequence). CDR3 DNA sequence: TGTGCCACCTGGGACAGGTTTCGGGGTTATAAGAAACTCTTT. Translation: CATWDRFRGYKKLF.

Regarding this clone: A far larger clone lies a single base away; this is likely a read error. V and J are TRGV8 and TRGJP1. The J gene, absent from TCRdb, was called here by matching the DNA to germline. CDR1 is VENAVY and CDR2 is YDSYNSRV in the germline V gene. This CDR3 is built from 14 residues. In nucleotides, the CDR3 is TGTGCCGCCTGGGATTATACCACTGGTTGGTTCAAGATATTT. Encoded protein: CAAWDYTTGWFKIF.

This clone is large in the sample. The rearrangement uses TRGV9 and TRGJP. No J segment appears in TCRdb, so it was assigned here by matching the sequence to germline. This CDR3 is 16 amino acids long. The ends lost 2 bases at V and 7 bases at J; junction bases unmatched: 5. Germline values: CDR1 GITISATS, CDR2 ISYDGTV (reference sequence). The CDR3 loop reads CALWEDGELGKKIKVF. Written as DNA, the CDR3 is TGTGCCTTGTGGGAGGACGGGGAGTTGGGCAAAAAAATCAAGGTATTT.

This clone is large within its sample. This chain connects TRGV9 to TRGJP. TCRdb leaves out the J gene; it was filled in here by matching the DNA to germline. This CDR3 is 18 amino acids long. Germline lookup yields CDR1 GITISATS and CDR2 ISYDGTV (reference sequence). V shed 2 bases, J shed 9 bases, and the junction held 13 bases outside the gene matches. This CDR3 reads CALWEAPLSALGKKIKVF. The CDR3, as DNA: TGTGCCTTGTGGGAGGCCCCCCTCAGCGCGTTGGGCAAAAAAATCAAGGTATTT.

In the case of this clone: A single base separates this from a much larger clone, so it may be a read error. The chain has TRGV9 and TRGJP. The J gene comes from matching the DNA to germline here; TCRdb lacks it. With V trimmed by 6 bases and J by 5 bases, 1 base remained unmatched. The CDR3 is 14 residues long. Germline values: CDR1 GITISATS, CDR2 ISYDGTV (reference sequence). The CDR3 spells CALWKELGKKIKVF. The CDR3 nucleotides read TGTGCCTTGTGGAAAGAGTTGGGCAAAAAAATCAAGGTATTT.

In regard to this clone: The sample contains more than one DNA sequence encoding this CDR3. No J gene was called, and the V gene is TRGV2. The CDR3 extends over 11 amino acids. From germline, CDR1 is EGSNGY and CDR2 YDSYNSKV. CDR3 amino acids: CATWDGPKKLF. CDR3 in DNA: TGTGCCACCTGGGACGGGCCAAAGAAGCTCTTT.

Turning to this clone: This may come from a read error, since a much larger clone is one base off. The genes are TRGV9 and TRGJP. TCRdb gives no J gene; it was assigned here by matching the DNA to germline. V was clipped by 2 bases and J by 7 bases; unmatched bases: 5. CDR3 length: 16 amino acids. Germline CDR1 GITISATS, CDR2 ISYDGTV (reference sequence). CDR3 sequence reads: CALWEDRELGKKIKVF. The CDR3 bases are TGTGCCTTGTGGGAGGACAGGGAGTTGGGCAAAAAAATCAAGGTATTT.

Of note for this clone: A read error is the likely source, as a far larger clone sits one nucleotide away. The same CDR3 can be traced to other DNA sequences in this sample. No call exists for the J gene, whereas the V gene is TRGV3. The CDR3 spans 15 residues. Germline V gene sequence: CDR1 VTNTFY, CDR2 YDVSTARD (reference sequence). CDR3 sequence (DNA): TGTGCCACCTGGGACAGGCAGAGGTTATATTATAAAAAACTCTTT. Protein product: CATWDRQRLYYKKLF.

V usage is TRGV9 and J usage is TRGJP. No J gene was available from TCRdb, and it was assigned here by a germline match of the DNA. The ends lost 5 bases at V and 6 bases at J; junction bases unmatched: 10. This CDR3 comprises 17 residues. Germline loops: CDR1 GITISATS, CDR2 ISYDGTV (reference sequence). CDR3 sequence: CALWGPPRELGKKIKVF. In nucleotides, the CDR3 is TGTGCCTTGTGGGGACCCCCCCGAGAGTTGGGCAAAAAAATCAAGGTATTT.

This clone was seen more than once but under ten times. The chain combines TRGV9 with TRGJ1 or TRGJ2. No J segment appears in TCRdb, so it was assigned here by matching the sequence to germline. Germline V gives CDR1 GITISATS, CDR2 ISYDGTV (reference sequence). V lost 5 bases and J lost 12; bases outside the gene matches: 10. This CDR3 is 11 amino acids long. The CDR3 reads CALWVTGGKLF. CDR3 coding DNA: TGTGCCTTGTGGGTTACGGGAGGGAAACTCTTT.

By share, this clone counts as large. The chain is built from TRGV9 and TRGJP. TCRdb carries no J gene annotation; the J gene was assigned here by matching the DNA with germline. The V gene's germline CDR1 is GITISATS and CDR2 ISYDGTV (reference sequence). Germline trimming cut 4 bases from V and 7 bases from J; bases unmatched to any gene: 7. The CDR3 length is 16 residues. The CDR3 region is CALWDPLELGKKIKVF. The CDR3 coding sequence is TGTGCCTTGTGGGACCCCCTGGAGTTGGGCAAAAAAATCAAGGTATTT.

This clone came up a few times. This rearrangement joins TRGV9 to TRGJP. The J gene, missing from TCRdb, was assigned here through DNA to germline matching. The CDR3 spans 17 residues. V shed 2 bases, J shed 9 bases, and the junction held 10 bases outside the gene matches. Germline V gene sequence: CDR1 GITISATS, CDR2 ISYDGTV (reference sequence). In nucleotides, the CDR3 is TGTGCCTTGTGGGAGGCAGACATACTGTTGGGCAAAAAAATCAAGGTATTT. Encoded protein: CALWEADILLGKKIKVF.

This rearrangement joins TRGV2 to TRGJ1 or TRGJ2. The J gene, left out of TCRdb, was set here by checking the DNA against germline. This CDR3 spans 13 amino acids. Unmatched junction bases numbered 8, after V lost 0 bases and J lost 9 bases. Germline V lookup: CDR1 EGSNGY, CDR2 YDSYNSKV. In DNA, the CDR3 is TGTGCCACCTGGGACGGGCCAGGAAGTAAGAAACTCTTT. Its translation: CATWDGPGSKKLF.

This clone turned up a few times. The chain recombines TRGV9 with TRGJ1 or TRGJ2. TCRdb supplies no J gene; here it was assigned by aligning the nucleotide sequence to germline. V trimming: 0 bases; J trimming: 7 bases; junction bases outside the gene matches: 3. CDR1 GITISATS and CDR2 ISYDGTV come from the germline V gene (reference sequence). CDR3 length: 12 residues. CDR3 coding DNA: TGTGCCTTGTGGGAGGTGGGGTATAAGAAACTCTTT. It encodes CALWEVGYKKLF.

Turning to this clone: A read error may account for a junction end that differs from germline. This chain links TRGV9 with TRGJP. The J gene was missing in TCRdb and was found by matching the end of the DNA to germline. Germline V gene sequence: CDR1 GITISATS, CDR2 ISYDGTV (reference sequence). The CDR3 runs to 17 residues. The CDR3 sequence is CALCEAWGLLGKKIKVF. The CDR3 coding sequence is TGTGCCTTGTGTGAGGCCTGGGGGTTACTGGGCAAAAAAATCAAGGTATTT.

Within the sample, this clone is large. The same CDR3 can be traced to other DNA sequences in this sample. The V call is TRGV9, the J call TRGJP. The J gene is absent in TCRdb and was assigned here via DNA matching to germline. From germline, CDR1 is GITISATS and CDR2 ISYDGTV (reference sequence). The J segment lost 6 bases and the V segment lost 0 bases, leaving 2 bases of the junction unmatched. The CDR3 has 16 amino acids. CDR3 in amino acids: CALWEVLELGKKIKVF. The CDR3 DNA reads TGTGCCTTGTGGGAGGTGTTAGAGTTGGGCAAAAAAATCAAGGTATTT.

This clone is large in the sample. This chain links TRGV9 with TRGJ1 or TRGJ2. Assignment of the J gene here rests on matching the DNA to germline, because TCRdb gives none. The CDR3 consists of 13 residues. Germline CDR1 GITISATS, CDR2 ISYDGTV (reference sequence). V was pared by 0 bases and J by 8 bases, with 7 bases of the junction left unmatched. CDR3 residues: CALWEVPQNKKLF. The CDR3 DNA sequence: TGTGCCTTGTGGGAGGTGCCACAGAATAAGAAACTCTTT.

This clone is labeled large. The rearrangement links TRGV2 to TRGJP2. In the absence of a J gene in TCRdb, the DNA was matched to germline to assign it here. J gave up 7 bases and V 1 base, and 9 bases lay outside the gene matches. Germline V gene lookup returns CDR1 EGSNGY and CDR2 YDSYNSKV. The CDR3 runs to 15 residues. CDR3 loop: CATWDGKWDDWIKTF. The CDR3 DNA is TGTGCCACCTGGGACGGAAAATGGGATGATTGGATCAAGACGTTT.

This chain connects TRGV9 to TRGJP. The J gene comes from matching the DNA to germline here; TCRdb lacks it. Germline CDR1 is GITISATS and CDR2 is ISYDGTV (reference sequence). The V and J ends lost 0 bases and 9 bases, in that order; junction bases with no gene match: 8. CDR3 length: 17 amino acids. CDR3 sequence (DNA): TGTGCCTTGTGGGAGGTGCCTTTGTTGTTGGGCAAAAAAATCAAGGTATTT. Protein: CALWEVPLLLGKKIKVF.

Comment on this clone: A read error may be the cause here, since a much bigger clone is one base away. The chain combines TRGV2 with TRGJP1. TCRdb offers no J gene call, so here the DNA was matched to germline to obtain one. Germline CDR1 EGSNGY, CDR2 YDSYNSKV. This CDR3 is 16 amino acids long. V lost 1 base and J lost 8; bases outside the gene matches: 13. The CDR3 nucleotides are TGTGCCACCTGGGACGGCGTATGGGGGCCGGGTTGGTTCAAGATATTT. Translating it yields CATWDGVWGPGWFKIF.

CDR3 nucleotide sequence: TGTGCCTTGTGGGAGCCTACCCCCCCTCGGAAGAAACTCTTT. Protein sequence: CALWEPTPPRKKLF. The V and J genes are TRGV9 and TRGJ1 or TRGJ2. TCRdb lists no J gene, so it was determined here by aligning the DNA to germline. With 3 bases clipped from V and 10 bases from J, the junction kept 15 bases outside the gene matches. Germline CDR1 is GITISATS and CDR2 is ISYDGTV (reference sequence). CDR3 length equals 14 residues.

This chain uses TRGV9 with TRGJP. The J gene, absent from TCRdb, was called here by matching the DNA to germline. Per the germline V gene, CDR1 is GITISATS and CDR2 is ISYDGTV (reference sequence). This CDR3 spans 16 amino acids. The junction had 5 bases not matched to a gene; V was cut back by 5 bases and J by 4 bases. The CDR3 DNA reads as TGTGCCTTGTGGGGCTACCAAGAGTTGGGCAAAAAAATCAAGGTATTT. Translation gives CALWGYQELGKKIKVF.

J gene calling gave no result, while the V gene is TRGV9. Germline CDR1 is GITISATS and CDR2 is ISYDGTV (reference sequence). This CDR3 region has 16 residues. The CDR3 is CALWEVQELGKKIQVF. CDR3 DNA sequence: TGTGCCTTGTGGGAGGTTCAAGAGTTGGGCAAAAAAATCCAGGTATTT.